These 18 T cell receptor beta chains share one sample of origin, sequenced in a study of T-cell reconstitution after alpha-beta-depleted transplantation in children. TCRbeta library preparation incorporated unique molecular identifiers. TCRdb redid the calling of the PCR reads with MiXCR, one entry per CDR3 protein. Among hundreds of thousands of distinct CDR3 sequences listed, about an eighth were seen once. The sequencing here drew on PBMCs, taken before TCRalphabeta/CD19-depleted stem cell transplant. These receptors all stem from a girl aged 2-9 years with congenital amegakaryocytic thrombocytopenia, due to receive a stem cell transplant.

This clonotype was seen ten or more times. The V call is TRBV3-1, the J call TRBJ2-1; unclear D gene. From germline, CDR1 is LGHDT and CDR2 YNNKEL (reference sequence). The CDR3 is made up of 13 amino acids. With 3 bases removed from V and 7 bases from J, the gap between germline ends came to 10 bases. The CDR3 loop reads CASSHGRENEQFF. As DNA, the CDR3 is TGTGCCAGCAGCCATGGGCGTGAAAATGAGCAGTTCTTC.

V is TRBV20-1 and J is TRBJ2-7; 7 bases match TRBD2. Germline lookup yields CDR1 DFQATT and CDR2 SNEGSKA (reference sequence). V shed 3 bases and J 3 bases; nucleotides not matched to a gene: 11. The CDR3 length is 15 residues. In DNA, the CDR3 is TGCAGTGCTAGGGGGGGGGAACTACTCCTCTACGAGCAGTACTTC. Amino acid sequence: CSARGGELLLYEQYF.

The CDR3 region has the DNA TGCAGCGTTTGTTGGGACGGGGAGACCCAGTACTTC. It translates to CSVCWDGETQYF. The rearrangement uses TRBV29-1 and TRBJ2-5, with D perhaps given as TRBD1 or TRBD2 (5 bases each). Trimming removed 5 bases from V and 5 bases from J, with 12 bases in between. The CDR3 spans 12 residues. Germline CDR1 and CDR2: SQVTM and ANQGSEA.

The V and J genes are TRBV27 and TRBJ1-1; D unclear. Germline CDR1 MNHEY, CDR2 SMNVEV (reference sequence). Trimming stripped 0 bases from V and 1 base from J, with 15 bases between. The CDR3 contains 17 residues. CDR3 coding DNA: TGTGCCAGCAGTTTATCCAGTCTAGGGCCCTGGAACACTGAAGCTTTCTTT. This translates into CASSLSSLGPWNTEAFF.

The chain is built from TRBV28 and TRBJ2-5, with TRBD1 matching 7 bases. This CDR3 has 15 amino acids. V lost 5 bases and J lost 3; bases outside the gene matches: 9. Germline CDR1 and CDR2: MDHEN and SYDVKM. CDR3 in DNA: TGTGCCAGCAGTGCCTCGTTAGGGACAGAAGAGACCCAGTACTTC. Residues: CASSASLGTEETQYF.

J is TRBJ2-5 and V is TRBV7-2; D not certain. Trimming stripped 0 bases from V and 4 bases from J, with 6 bases between. CDR1 and CDR2 (germline): SGHTA, FQGNSA. This CDR3 comprises 13 residues. The CDR3 protein is CASSLAFGETQYF. The CDR3, as DNA: TGTGCCAGCAGCTTAGCTTTTGGAGAGACCCAGTACTTC.

A few counts support this clonotype. The rearrangement joins TRBV7-2 to TRBJ2-7, with 12 bases that match TRBD2. The CDR3 contains 14 residues. Trimming at V came to 5 bases and at J to 9 bases, leaving 8 bases not matched to a gene. Germline CDR1 reads SGHTA; CDR2 reads FQGNSA. CDR3 region: CASSPRLAGALQYF. Here the CDR3 DNA reads TGTGCCAGCAGCCCCCGACTAGCGGGAGCGCTGCAGTACTTC.

This clonotype appeared a few times. V gene TRBV5-1 combines with J gene TRBJ2-5; 8 bases are a match to TRBD2. This CDR3 contains 15 residues. V was clipped by 7 bases and J by 2 bases; unmatched bases: 10. Looked up from germline, CDR1 is SGHRS and CDR2 is YFSETQ. The CDR3 region has the DNA TGCGCCAGCGGCCCTACTAGCGGATTACAAGAGACCCAGTACTTC. Protein sequence: CASGPTSGLQETQYF.

Many counts were recorded for this clonotype. This sequence joins TRBV12-3 or TRBV12-4 and TRBJ2-1; TRBD2 aligns across 7 bases. Trimming cost V 3 bases and J 2 bases; bases outside gene matches: 7. The CDR3 extends over 16 amino acids. The CDR3 loop is CASSFGAGVAYNEQFF. CDR3 DNA sequence: TGTGCCAGCAGTTTTGGGGCGGGAGTGGCCTACAATGAGCAGTTCTTC.

This chain joins TRBV28 and TRBJ2-1; 8 bases map to TRBD1. Germline assignment: CDR1 MDHEN and CDR2 SYDVKM. The length of the CDR3 is 17 residues. Unmatched junction bases numbered 14, after V lost 1 base and J lost 9 bases. The CDR3 coding sequence is TGTGCCAGCAGTTTATTGTACAGGGGGGCCGAAAAACCTGAGCAGTTCTTC. Its protein is CASSLLYRGAEKPEQFF.

The chain links TRBV20-1 to TRBJ2-3; 7 nucleotides align to TRBD2. J gave up 3 bases and V 6 bases, and 12 bases lay outside the gene matches. CDR1 and CDR2 from the germline V gene are DFQATT and SNEGSKA (reference sequence). This CDR3 is 15 amino acids long. The CDR3 region has the DNA TGCAGTGCCCTAGCGGCCCATGAGGGGACAGATACGCAGTATTTT. Translation gives CSALAAHEGTDTQYF.

V is TRBV20-1 and J is TRBJ2-1, with TRBD2 matching 12 bases. The CDR3 is made up of 15 amino acids. V lost 0 bases to trimming and J lost 8 bases; unmatched junction nucleotides: 5. Germline V CDR1 and CDR2: DFQATT, SNEGSKA (reference sequence). CDR3 bases: TGCAGTGCTAGAGAGGCTAGCGGGAGGGCCCATGAGCAGTTCTTC. It encodes CSAREASGRAHEQFF.

With regard to this clonotype: Mismatch with germline at one junction end may stem from a read error. This rearrangement joins TRBV7-9 to TRBJ1-2; perhaps TRBD1 as D (5 bases). Germline V gene lookup returns CDR1 SEHNR and CDR2 FQNEAQ (reference sequence). The CDR3 has 14 amino acids. CDR3 sequence: CASSFPGGGNGDTF. CDR3 DNA sequence: TGTGCCAGCAGCTTCCCGGGGGGGGGAAATGGCGACACCTTC.

This clonotype has more than one count but fewer than ten. The chain uses TRBV20-1 and TRBJ1-5; D gene unclear. Germline V gives CDR1 DFQATT, CDR2 SNEGSKA (reference sequence). This CDR3 spans 18 amino acids. V shed 1 base and J shed 0 bases, with 19 bases lying between them. The CDR3: CSARGADITPYSNQPQHF. Here the CDR3 DNA reads TGCAGTGCTAGAGGGGCAGATATTACGCCCTATAGCAATCAGCCCCAGCATTTT.

This clonotype was picked up many times. The genes are TRBV5-1 and TRBJ1-1; TRBD1 might be the D (5 bases). CDR3 size: 13 residues. V lost 4 bases to trimming and J lost 5 bases, with 12 bases between them. In germline, CDR1 is SGHRS, CDR2 YFSETQ. CDR3 in amino acids: CASSITGVTEAFF. The CDR3 DNA reads as TGCGCCAGCAGCATTACAGGTGTGACTGAAGCTTTCTTT.

In its sample, this clonotype was seen many times. V is TRBV29-1 and J is TRBJ1-5; 7 nucleotides align to TRBD1. Germline V gene sequence: CDR1 SQVTM, CDR2 ANQGSEA. This CDR3 has 14 residues. V gave up 7 bases and J gave up 4 bases; unmatched junction bases: 10. The CDR3 is CSAGTGVPNQPQHF. The CDR3 coding sequence is TGCAGCGCCGGAACAGGGGTCCCTAATCAGCCCCAGCATTTT.

This clonotype was seen only a few times. V is TRBV12-3 or TRBV12-4 and J is TRBJ1-1; a possible D gene is TRBD1 (5 bases). Trimming left V 1 base short and J 5 bases short, with 14 bases between. This CDR3 region has 15 residues. The CDR3 reads CASSLEAGRRTEAFF. CDR3 in DNA: TGTGCCAGCAGTTTAGAGGCAGGGAGGCGAACTGAAGCTTTCTTT.

This clonotype was seen more than once but under ten times. The junction differs from germline at one of its ends, possibly a read error. This chain links TRBV24-1 with TRBJ1-6, with D maybe TRBD1 (6 bases). This CDR3 spans 14 amino acids. Germline V lookup: CDR1 KGHDR, CDR2 SFDVKD. CDR3 in amino acids: CATSEPGEDSPLHF. In DNA, the CDR3 is TGTGCCACCAGTGAGCCAGGGGAAGATTCGCCCCTCCACTTT.